Listed below are T cell receptor beta chains from one sample, sequenced in a study of identical twins. TCRdb called the 5' RACE reads again in MiXCR, with one record for every CDR3 protein. The sample holds hundreds of thousands of distinct CDR3 sequences, 6.1% seen once. Sequencing was done on a sample of naive T cells sorted from blood. These receptors came from a man aged 18 to 29 in good health. Both conserved end residues are part of each CDR3.

TRBV7-2,TRBJ2-1,CASSQGIDEQFF
TRBV3-1,TRBJ2-7,CASSLSGRPFEQYF
TRBV5-1,TRBJ1-6,CASSLVGDLTSYNSPLHF
TRBV7-9,TRBJ2-1,CASSLKVLAVNLDEQFF
TRBV12-3/TRBV12-4,TRBJ1-5,CASSHRGPQHF
TRBV5-1,TRBJ2-3,CASSLGEPQDTQYF
TRBV9,TRBJ2-2,CASSASSSSTGELFF
TRBV7-9,TRBJ2-5,CASSTPQGLETQYF
TRBV6-2/TRBV6-3,TRBJ2-1,CASSHQTSGKSEQFF
TRBV30,TRBJ2-7,CAWSALGLADSYEQYF
TRBV7-8,TRBJ2-7,CASSLSQRELEQYF
TRBV12-3/TRBV12-4,TRBJ1-6,CASNFRGDSPLHF
TRBV12-3/TRBV12-4,TRBJ2-7,CASSRAGGISYEQYF
TRBV12-3/TRBV12-4,TRBJ2-1,CASRTGLAGNEQFF
TRBV6-5,TRBJ1-4,CASSYSEGAEKLFF
TRBV20-1,TRBJ2-5,CSARDPRQGWQETQYF
TRBV18,TRBJ1-4,CASSPRDNTEKLFF
TRBV24-1,TRBJ2-5,CATSDLDGQNQETQYF
TRBV11-1,TRBJ2-3,CASNLHTGLSLGLPATDTQYF
TRBV6-2/TRBV6-3,TRBJ2-7,CASSYSGTGEGHEQYF
TRBV20-1,TRBJ2-5,CSASLAGVGGTQYF
TRBV20-1,TRBJ2-7,CSAPAGQAYYEQYF
TRBV19,TRBJ2-5,CASSTDPGTSGNQYF
TRBV28,TRBJ2-1,CASREWTRYNEQFF
TRBV6-2/TRBV6-3,TRBJ2-3,CASSSRVRDTQYF
TRBV12-3/TRBV12-4,TRBJ2-2,CASSFRNRVITTNTGELFF
TRBV6-5,TRBJ2-7,CASSYGAGASYEQYF
TRBV4-2,TRBJ2-4,CASSQDIGTGQNIQYF
TRBV4-3,TRBJ1-5,CASSQVGRGQPQHF
TRBV25-1,TRBJ2-3,CASSDSASGRSDTQYF
TRBV27,TRBJ2-1,CASSLSTSGINEQFF
TRBV12-3/TRBV12-4,TRBJ2-2,CASKREPGELFF
TRBV4-1,TRBJ1-1,CASSQGRGSLNTEAFF
TRBV6-1,TRBJ1-1,CAIQGWNTEAFF
TRBV20-1,TRBJ2-7,CSASRSGSVYEQYF
TRBV10-3,TRBJ2-2,CAISEWVAANTGELFF
TRBV20-1,TRBJ2-7,CSARSSGHYEQYF
TRBV6-1,TRBJ1-2,CASSPGPGGHGYTF
TRBV30,TRBJ2-1,CACHPGTPLDEQFF